Below, 17 T cell receptor beta chains from the same sample are listed, as sequenced in a study of T cells in Graves' hyperthyroidism and ophthalmopathy. From RNA transcripts, TCR beta CDR3 regions were amplified. HTBI primers were the set used in a first-round RT-PCR of the TCR CDR3. One entry per CDR3 protein, called by TCRdb with MiXCR from the multiplex PCR reads. The sample lists 35,000 or so distinct CDR3 sequences; roughly 52% were seen once. The material sequenced was blood. These receptors came from a man aged 40-50 years with Graves' ophthalmopathy.

The gene calls are TRBV5-6 and TRBJ2-3; the D is unclear. Trimming removed 4 bases from V and 11 bases from J, with 26 bases in between. The germline V gene has CDR1 SGHDT and CDR2 YYEEEE. This CDR3 is built from 16 residues. The CDR3 bases are TGTGCCAGCAGCAACAAGGGATATAGCAATCAGCCCCAGCAGTATTTT. The encoded protein is CASSNKGYSNQPQQYF.

V is TRBV7-6 and J is TRBJ2-3; TRBD2 might be the D (6 bases). The CDR3 sequence is 10 residues long. Germline V lookup: CDR1 SGHVS, CDR2 FNYEAQ. V was shortened by 1 base and J by 13 bases, with 6 bases between the two germline ends. CDR3 residues: CASSLGGEYF. The CDR3 DNA reads as TGTGCCAGCAGCTTAGGGGGGGAGTATTTT.

The chain joins TRBV15 to TRBJ2-5; 7 bases agree with TRBD2. Per the germline V gene, CDR1 is LNHNV and CDR2 is YYDKDF (reference sequence). The CDR3 contains 15 residues. V shed 1 base and J 5 bases; nucleotides not matched to a gene: 7. The CDR3 DNA sequence: TGTGCCACCAGCAGAGGCGGACTAGAGGGCGAGACCCAGTACTTC. It specifies CATSRGGLEGETQYF.

J is TRBJ2-3 and V is TRBV15, with 10 bases fitting TRBD2. V trimming: 3 bases; J trimming: 3 bases; junction bases outside the gene matches: 6. The CDR3 is 16 amino acids. Per germline, CDR1 LNHNV and CDR2 YYDKDF (reference sequence). The CDR3: CATSSERGGLTDTQYF. The CDR3 DNA reads as TGTGCCACCAGCAGTGAGCGGGGGGGCCTTACAGATACGCAGTATTTT.

There are many counts of this clonotype. V usage is TRBV12-3 or TRBV12-4 and J usage is TRBJ1-5; D call uncertain. Trimming shortened V by 1 base and J by 4 bases, and 8 bases separated the two germline ends. The CDR3 runs to 14 residues. CDR3 region: CASSLGGLNQPQHF. The CDR3, as DNA: TGTGCCAGCAGTTTAGGTGGACTTAATCAGCCCCAGCATTTT.

Many counts were recorded for this clonotype. V gene TRBV3-1 combines with J gene TRBJ2-1; D remains ambiguous. Germline loops: CDR1 LGHDT, CDR2 YNNKEL (reference sequence). Trimming stripped 4 bases from V and 9 bases from J, with 13 bases between. This CDR3 has 13 residues. CDR3 bases: TGTGCCAGCAGCCCCTACTCTGACGGTGAGCAGTTCTTC. This translates into CASSPYSDGEQFF.

The table lists this clonotype with many counts. The CDR3 region has the DNA TGTGCCAGCAGTCAACCTCCAAGGCAGCCTGAAGCTTTCTTT. Protein product: CASSQPPRQPEAFF. This sequence joins TRBV12-3 or TRBV12-4 and TRBJ1-1; D not resolved. This CDR3 has 14 residues. The V end was cut by 5 bases, the J end by 6 bases, with 16 bases between.

The CDR3 loop reads CASRRSGTQGNQPQHF. The CDR3 DNA reads as TGTGCCAGCAGGCGATCAGGGACCCAGGGCAATCAGCCCCAGCATTTT. The chain is built from TRBV7-8 and TRBJ1-5; D may be TRBD1 (5 bases). This CDR3 has 16 residues. CDR1 is SGHVS, CDR2 FQNEAQ, per germline. The germline V and J ends were trimmed by 6 bases and 2 bases, with 17 bases remaining between them.

V gene TRBV5-5 combines with J gene TRBJ2-1; 8 nucleotides match TRBD1. CDR1 and CDR2 from the germline V gene are SGHKS and YYEKEE (reference sequence). V dropped 4 bases and J dropped 10; count of bases not matched to a gene: 13. This CDR3 spans 15 amino acids. CDR3 region: CASSQSFQGAYEQFF. The CDR3 DNA follows: TGTGCCAGCAGCCAGAGTTTTCAGGGGGCCTACGAGCAGTTCTTC.

The chain couples TRBV20-1 to TRBJ1-5; the D is unclear. Germline V gene sequence: CDR1 DFQATT, CDR2 SNEGSKA (reference sequence). The CDR3 extends over 12 amino acids. V was clipped by 4 bases and J by 11 bases, with 15 bases between them. Here the CDR3 reads CSANHSVETQHF. The CDR3 region has the DNA TGCAGTGCTAATCACAGCGTTGAGACCCAGCATTTT.

For this clonotype: One end of the junction varies from germline; a read error may be responsible. The chain carries TRBV10-1 and TRBJ2-7; tentatively, D is TRBD2 (5 bases). The CDR3 sequence is 15 residues long. The germline gives CDR1 WNHNN, CDR2 SYGVQD (reference sequence). CDR3 region: CATAPRTYLNYEQYF. CDR3 nucleotides: TGTGCCACGGCGCCAAGGACTTACCTTAACTACGAGCAGTACTTC.

J is TRBJ1-1 and V is TRBV12-3 or TRBV12-4, with a possible D match to TRBD1 (6 bases). Trimming took 4 bases from V and 6 from J, leaving 15 bases between them. The CDR3 is made up of 14 amino acids. The CDR3: CASSSNREEAEAFF. CDR3 coding DNA: TGTGCCAGCAGTTCAAACAGGGAAGAGGCTGAAGCTTTCTTT.

This sequence joins TRBV2 and TRBJ2-7; the D gene is possibly TRBD1 (5 bases). In germline, CDR1 is SNHLY, CDR2 FYNNEI. V was shortened by 8 bases and J by 0 bases, with 8 bases between the two germline ends. The CDR3 has 12 residues. CDR3 sequence (DNA): TGTGCCAGCGGGGCGGACTCCTACGAGCAGTACTTC. It encodes CASGADSYEQYF.

The chain is built from TRBV24-1 and TRBJ2-2, with 8 bases that match TRBD2. There are 13 residues in the CDR3. Unmatched junction bases numbered 5, after V lost 9 bases and J lost 6 bases. Germline lookup yields CDR1 KGHDR and CDR2 SFDVKD. CDR3 nucleotide sequence: TGTGCCACCTCCCGCGGGGGGTCCGGGGAGCTGTTTTTT. As protein: CATSRGGSGELFF.

The V and J genes are TRBV7-2 and TRBJ1-1; weak D call: TRBD1 (5 bases). The V end was cut by 2 bases, the J end by 3 bases, with 13 bases between. Looked up from germline, CDR1 is SGHTA and CDR2 is FQGNSA. The CDR3 loop spans 15 amino acids. CDR3 in DNA: TGTGCCAGCAGCTTACAATCAGCGGGGGACACTGAAGCTTTCTTT. Its translation: CASSLQSAGDTEAFF.

This clonotype has ten or more counts. The chain recombines TRBV12-3 or TRBV12-4 with TRBJ2-2, with a tentative D call TRBD2 (5 bases). This CDR3 has 16 residues. The V end lost 3 bases, the J end lost 4 bases, and 15 bases lay between the germline ends. CDR3 loop: CASSFFAGRGTGELFF. DNA for the CDR3: TGTGCCAGCAGTTTTTTTGCGGGTCGAGGCACCGGGGAGCTGTTTTTT.

This rearrangement joins TRBV5-1 to TRBJ1-2; D not resolved. Looked up from germline, CDR1 is SGHRS and CDR2 is YFSETQ. CDR3 length equals 18 residues. CDR3 sequence (DNA): TGCGTGCAGCCTGTTCCAAGCTGCTGGCGCAAAGATAACTATGGCTACACCTTC. It is translated as CVQPVPSCWRKDNYGYTF.